A single sample is the source of the 14 T cell receptor beta chains below, sequenced in a study of T cell responses to AZD1222 COVID-19 vaccine. Some clones are missing from TCRdb's copy, which holds only in-frame ones; the method was immunoSEQ multiplex PCR. The sample includes around 140,000 clones, 85% to 95% of them seen just once. The source material was peripheral blood, sampled after recovery from COVID-19. The receptors come from an adult who had recovered from COVID-19.

The CDR3 sequence: CATAKDRLNTEAFF. CDR3 nucleotides: TGTGCCACCGCCAAAGACAGGTTGAACACTGAAGCTTTCTTT. The chain combines TRBV28 with TRBJ1-1; possible D gene TRBD1, 6 bases. The CDR3 contains 14 residues. Per germline, CDR1 MDHEN and CDR2 SYDVKM. The V gene lost 10 bases and the J gene lost 0 bases, with 15 bases spanning the gap. The full variable domain, rest sourced from reference TRBV28 and TRBJ1-1, is DVKVTQSSRYLVKRTGEKVFLECVQDMDHENMFWYRQDPGLGLRLIYFSYDVKMKEKGDIPEGYSVSREKKERFSLILESASTNQTSMYLCATAKDRLNTEAFFGQGTRLTVV.

V and J are TRBV25-1 and TRBJ2-5, with D perhaps matching TRBD2 (7 bases). The ends were cut back, 8 bases at V and 5 bases at J, with 21 bases in the middle. Germline V gene lookup returns CDR1 MGHDK and CDR2 SYGVNS. This CDR3 has 15 residues. CDR3 coding DNA: TGTGCCAGCCTGGAGCCCCACAGGGAGGGTGAGACCCAGTACTTC. Its protein is CASLEPHREGETQYF.

V gene TRBV5-1 combines with J gene TRBJ2-7; TRBD2 agrees at 12 bases. Germline assignment: CDR1 SGHRS and CDR2 YFSETQ. Trimming removed 6 bases from V and 5 bases from J; junction bases left unmatched: 15. This CDR3 has 17 amino acids. CDR3 nucleotide sequence: TGCGCCAGCACCCCGACTAGCGGGGGACCGTTAGCGGACGAGCAGTACTTC. It specifies CASTPTSGGPLADEQYF.

The chain links TRBV15 to TRBJ1-2, with 7 bases fitting TRBD1. The junction had 16 bases not matched to a gene; V was cut back by 4 bases and J by 8 bases. Germline V lookup: CDR1 LNHNV, CDR2 YYDKDF (reference sequence). CDR3 length equals 16 residues. The CDR3 region has the DNA TGTGCCACCAGCAAGGTCGACAGGGAAGGGGATCTAGGCTACACCTTC. This translates into CATSKVDREGDLGYTF. The variable domain in full, with the rest retrieved from reference TRBV15 and TRBJ1-2, is DAMVIQNPRYQVTQFGKPVTLSCSQTLNHNVMYWYQQKSSQAPKLLFHYYDKDFNNEADTPDNFQSRRPNTSFCFLDIRSPGLGDTAMYLCATSKVDREGDLGYTFGSGTRLTVV.

The gene calls are TRBV15 and TRBJ2-3; D might be TRBD1 or TRBD2, each matching 5 bases. The germline V gene encodes CDR1 LNHNV and CDR2 YYDKDF (reference sequence). V was shortened by 0 bases and J by 6 bases, with 16 bases between the two germline ends. CDR3 length equals 16 residues. The CDR3: CATSREGMGVSDTQYF. The CDR3 bases are TGTGCCACCAGCAGAGAGGGTATGGGGGTTTCGGATACGCAGTATTTT.

J is TRBJ2-1 and V is TRBV7-3; TRBD2 aligns across 14 bases. Germline trimming cut 5 bases from V and 7 bases from J; bases unmatched to any gene: 7. Germline CDR1 SGHTA, CDR2 FQGTGA. There are 16 residues in the CDR3. CDR3 sequence: CASSEPGLAGVNEQFF. CDR3 sequence (DNA): TGTGCCAGCAGCGAGCCGGGACTAGCGGGAGTGAATGAGCAGTTCTTC.

This clone was counted a single time. This CDR3 reads CASSLENGYGYTF. Here the CDR3 DNA reads TGTGCCAGTAGCTTAGAAAACGGCTATGGCTACACCTTC. The rearrangement links TRBV19 to TRBJ1-2, with no clear D. Trimming cost V 6 bases and J 4 bases, with 12 bases left between them. Germline V lookup: CDR1 LNHDA, CDR2 SQIVND (reference sequence). The CDR3 is made up of 13 amino acids.

The V call is TRBV2, the J call TRBJ2-7; 7 bases are a match to TRBD1. After removal of 2 bases from V and 0 bases from J, the junction contained 7 bases not matched to a gene. The CDR3 contains 16 residues. Germline CDR1 SNHLY, CDR2 FYNNEI. The CDR3 coding sequence is TGTGCCAGCAGTGAAAGGGGGCACGACAGCTCCTACGAGCAGTACTTC. Translation gives CASSERGHDSSYEQYF.

Notes on this clone: The same CDR3 can be traced to other DNA sequences in this sample. The CDR3, as DNA: TGTGCCAGCAGCTTGTCCCCTAATCAGCCCCAGCATTTT. It is translated as CASSLSPNQPQHF. The gene calls are TRBV5-6 and TRBJ1-5; no reliable D call. Trimming stripped 1 base from V and 4 bases from J, with 6 bases between. The CDR3 spans 13 residues. CDR1 and CDR2 from the germline V gene are SGHDT and YYEEEE.

In DNA, the CDR3 is TGTGCCAGCAGCCTTACAGGGAGCGAAGAAGCTTTCTTT. Protein: CASSLTGSEEAFF. V usage is TRBV5-6 and J usage is TRBJ1-1; D might be TRBD1 (6 bases). The V and J ends lost 4 bases and 8 bases respectively, with 15 bases between them. Germline V gene data show CDR1 as SGHDT and CDR2 as YYEEEE. The CDR3 has 13 amino acids.

The V call is TRBV21-1, the J call TRBJ1-2; no DNA check was done on the table's D call, TRBD1. TRBV21-1 is a recognized pseudogene. The CDR3 is made up of 13 amino acids. The DNA for the CDR3 is TGTGCCAGCTTTCCGGGACACCTCTATGGCTACACCTTC. It translates to CASFPGHLYGYTF.

CDR3 region: CASSQTPSGSPLHF. CDR3 DNA sequence: TGCGCCAGCAGCCAAACCCCGTCGGGCTCACCCCTCCACTTT. The rearrangement links TRBV4-1 to TRBJ1-6; D is ambiguous. The CDR3 spans 14 residues. V was pared by 2 bases and J by 10 bases, with 12 bases between. The germline gives CDR1 MGHRA, CDR2 YSYEKL.

This chain links TRBV10-2 with TRBJ2-7, with TRBD2 as a possible D gene (6 bases). Looked up from germline, CDR1 is WSHSY and CDR2 is SAAADI. CDR3 length: 14 amino acids. V was cut by 6 bases and J by 3 bases, with 15 bases left in between. The CDR3 nucleotides are TGCGCCAGCAGGTCGAGGACTACCCTCTACGAGCAGTACTTC. It yields the protein CASRSRTTLYEQYF.

The count of this clone is one. The rearrangement links TRBV30 to TRBJ2-7, with 10 nucleotides matching TRBD1. The CDR3 covers 14 residues. The trim removed 1 base at V and 8 bases at J, leaving 8 bases unmatched. Germline values: CDR1 GTSNPN, CDR2 SVGIG (reference sequence). The DNA of the CDR3 is TGTGCCTGGAGTGGGACAGGGGGAGGTCAGAAGCAGTACTTC. The encoded protein is CAWSGTGGGQKQYF.